The 22 T cell receptor beta chains presented below share a single source sample, sequenced in a study of T cell responses to AZD1222 COVID-19 vaccine. The table came from immunoSEQ multiplex PCR; TCRdb's copy has only in-frame clones and leaves some out. The table includes under 150,000 clones, around 91% detected once. This material consisted of peripheral blood, taken on day 0 of AZD1222 vaccination. Receptors originate from an adult in good health.

V gene TRBV13 combines with J gene TRBJ2-5; the D is unclear. CDR1 PRHDT and CDR2 FYEKMQ come from the germline V gene (reference sequence). Trimming removed 1 base from V and 1 base from J, with 7 bases in between. The CDR3 length is 14 residues. CDR3 DNA sequence: TGTGCCAGCAGCTTAGTCTACAGCCAAGAGACCCAGTACTTC. Amino acids: CASSLVYSQETQYF.

The chain links TRBV7-2 to TRBJ2-3, with 15 positions matching TRBD2. The CDR3 length is 18 residues. Germline V gene data show CDR1 as SGHTA and CDR2 as FQGNSA. V lost 5 bases and J lost 6; bases outside the gene matches: 12. The CDR3 is CASSTPGTSGRLLDTQYF. The CDR3 nucleotides are TGTGCCAGCAGCACCCCCGGGACTAGCGGGAGGTTATTGGATACGCAGTATTTT.

The gene calls are TRBV5-1 and TRBJ2-5; D is possibly TRBD2 (6 bases). Germline CDR1 SGHRS, CDR2 YFSETQ. CDR3 length equals 13 residues. V dropped 5 bases and J dropped 3 bases, with 11 bases sitting between them. The CDR3 reads CASSRAGKETQYF. Written as DNA, the CDR3 is TGCGCCAGCAGTAGGGCGGGGAAAGAGACCCAGTACTTC.

This clone occurred once. The J gene is TRBJ1-2, the V gene TRBV24-1; D is possibly TRBD1 (5 bases). V lost 1 base to trimming and J lost 6 bases, with 17 bases between them. The CDR3 totals 16 residues. The germline gives CDR1 KGHDR, CDR2 SFDVKD. In DNA, the CDR3 is TGTGCCACCAGTGATTTCTCTCAGGGTGGCATCCATGGCTACACCTTC. It specifies CATSDFSQGGIHGYTF.

The chain carries TRBV10-3 and TRBJ2-2; 7 bases fit TRBD1. The V gene end was trimmed by 6 bases and the J gene end by 4 bases; junction bases not matched to a gene: 11. CDR1 and CDR2 from the germline V gene are ENHRY and SYGVKD. The length of the CDR3 is 16 residues. CDR3 sequence reads: CAIRGIQGDSTGELFF. The DNA for the CDR3 is TGTGCCATCAGGGGGATCCAGGGGGATAGCACCGGGGAGCTGTTTTTT.

The genes are TRBV24-1 and TRBJ2-7, with 10 bases fitting TRBD2. Per germline, CDR1 KGHDR and CDR2 SFDVKD. This CDR3 region has 16 residues. V shed 2 bases and J 5 bases; nucleotides not matched to a gene: 8. CDR3 sequence (DNA): TGTGCCACCAGTGATTCTCGGGCTAGCGGGAGACACGAGCAGTACTTC. Encoded protein: CATSDSRASGRHEQYF.

The rearrangement links TRBV29-1 to TRBJ1-1; TRBD1 agrees at 9 bases. Trimming at V came to 7 bases and at J to 2 bases, leaving 5 bases not matched to a gene. This CDR3 is built from 13 residues. The germline V gene encodes CDR1 SQVTM and CDR2 ANQGSEA. The CDR3 sequence is CSAATGGNTEAFF. The CDR3 DNA sequence: TGCAGCGCCGCCACAGGGGGCAACACTGAAGCTTTCTTT.

The gene calls are TRBV21-1 and TRBJ1-1. TRBV21-1 is tagged as a pseudogene. The length of the CDR3 is 20 residues. The CDR3 loop reads CASSKALWFLLNERSKGAFF. In DNA form, the CDR3 reads TGTGCCAGCAGCAAAGCGCTGTGGTTCCTCCTGAACGAACGGTCGAAAGGAGCTTTCTTT.

The chain joins TRBV5-1 to TRBJ1-6, with a possible D match to TRBD1 (6 bases). The CDR3 runs 15 residues. Germline V gene sequence: CDR1 SGHRS, CDR2 YFSETQ. V lost 0 bases, J lost 5 bases, and 9 bases lay in between. The CDR3 DNA sequence: TGCGCCAGCAGCTTGGAGGGGGGAAATAATTCACCCCTCCACTTT. Translated: CASSLEGGNNSPLHF.

The CDR3 loop is CASSYSPLGIRENTEAFF. The CDR3 DNA is TGTGCCAGCAGTTACTCGCCCCTCGGGATTCGCGAGAACACTGAAGCTTTCTTT. The chain has TRBV6-7 and TRBJ1-1; D remains ambiguous. TRBV6-7 is noted as an ORF with a role that remains uncertain. Deletions cut 0 bases from V and 1 base from J, with 18 bases between. This CDR3 spans 18 amino acids.

The chain employs TRBV25-1 and TRBJ2-7; D unresolved. The CDR3 is made up of 13 amino acids. Deletions cut 4 bases from V and 2 bases from J, with 9 bases between. Germline CDR1 MGHDK, CDR2 SYGVNS. CDR3 nucleotides: TGTGCCAGCAGTGGCGCACCCCCCTACGAGCAGTACTTC. Its translation: CASSGAPPYEQYF.

The V and J genes are TRBV28 and TRBJ1-1; D call uncertain. V was pared by 6 bases and J by 2 bases, with 1 base between. This CDR3 is built from 10 residues. Per germline, CDR1 MDHEN and CDR2 SYDVKM. DNA for the CDR3: TGTGCCAGCAGAAACACTGAAGCTTTCTTT. As protein: CASRNTEAFF. Full variable domain (missing parts from reference TRBV28 and TRBJ1-1): DVKVTQSSRYLVKRTGEKVFLECVQDMDHENMFWYRQDPGLGLRLIYFSYDVKMKEKGDIPEGYSVSREKKERFSLILESASTNQTSMYLCASRNTEAFFGQGTRLTVV.

The V call is TRBV6-4, the J call TRBJ2-3; 9 nucleotides line up with TRBD2. The germline V gene has CDR1 MRHNA and CDR2 SNTAGT. Germline trimming cut 0 bases from V and 6 bases from J; bases unmatched to any gene: 4. CDR3 length: 15 amino acids. The CDR3 sequence: CASSDSAGGHDTQYF. The CDR3 region has the DNA TGTGCCAGCAGTGACTCAGCGGGAGGTCACGATACGCAGTATTTT.

The V and J genes are TRBV6-2 or TRBV6-3 and TRBJ2-3; 10 nucleotides line up with TRBD2. The CDR3 consists of 14 residues. The V gene's germline CDR1 is MNHEY and CDR2 SVGEGT. Trimming removed 6 bases from V and 6 bases from J; junction bases left unmatched: 6. The CDR3 sequence: CASSPPGLADTQYF. In nucleotides, the CDR3 is TGTGCCAGCAGCCCCCCGGGACTAGCGGATACGCAGTATTTT.

This clone was seen just once. The chain links TRBV5-5 to TRBJ1-6; 8 positions agree with TRBD1. V gave up 0 bases and J gave up 8 bases; unmatched junction bases: 13. The germline gives CDR1 SGHKS, CDR2 YYEKEE (reference sequence). This CDR3 region has 18 residues. CDR3: CASSLAGGPGGRDSPLHF. The DNA of the CDR3 is TGTGCCAGCAGCTTGGCCGGTGGCCCAGGGGGCAGGGATTCACCCCTCCACTTT.

The chain has TRBV27 and TRBJ1-2; 7 bases are a match to TRBD1. Germline V gene lookup returns CDR1 MNHEY and CDR2 SMNVEV (reference sequence). The J segment lost 7 bases and the V segment lost 5 bases, leaving 13 bases of the junction unmatched. The CDR3 is 15 residues long. CDR3 sequence reads: CASSGVQGVGFGYTF. The CDR3 nucleotides are TGTGCCAGCAGTGGAGTGCAGGGGGTCGGGTTTGGCTACACCTTC.

CDR3 DNA sequence: TGTGCCAGCAGTTTATACAGCCTGGGAAAACTGTTTTTT. It translates to CASSLYSLGKLFF. V usage is TRBV27 and J usage is TRBJ1-4; D unclear. The V end was cut by 1 base, the J end by 10 bases, with 10 bases between. Germline V CDR1 and CDR2: MNHEY, SMNVEV (reference sequence). The CDR3 spans 13 residues. Full variable domain (outside the CDR3, taken from reference TRBV27 and TRBJ1-4): EAQVTQNPRYLITVTGKKLTVTCSQNMNHEYMSWYRQDPGLGLRQIYYSMNVEVTDKGDVPEGYKVSRKEKRNFPLILESPSPNQTSLYFCASSLYSLGKLFFGSGTQLSVL.

The table lists this clone with a few counts. The rearrangement links TRBV4-1 to TRBJ2-1, with a possible D match to TRBD2 (5 bases). This CDR3 region has 14 residues. CDR1 and CDR2 (germline): MGHRA, YSYEKL. V was cut by 4 bases and J by 3 bases, with 10 bases left in between. CDR3 coding DNA: TGCGCCAGCAGCCCAGAGGACTTCTACAATGAGCAGTTCTTC. Translation gives CASSPEDFYNEQFF.

The rearrangement joins TRBV7-2 to TRBJ2-1; 7 bases fit TRBD2. CDR3 length: 15 residues. With V trimmed by 3 bases and J by 7 bases, 9 bases remained unmatched. Germline CDR1 is SGHTA and CDR2 is FQGNSA. The CDR3, as DNA: TGTGCCAGCAGCTTGGATCGGGTAGCGGGTAATGAGCAGTTCTTC. Protein product: CASSLDRVAGNEQFF.

The V gene is TRBV11-3, the J gene TRBJ2-1, with 8 nucleotides matching TRBD2. With 5 bases clipped from V and 10 bases from J, the junction kept 16 bases outside the gene matches. Germline CDR1 reads SGHNT; CDR2 reads YENEEA. The CDR3 spans 16 residues. In DNA form, the CDR3 reads TGTGCCAGCAGCCTCGGGGGGGCGGGAGCGGAGGGCGAGCAGTTCTTC. Its translation: CASSLGGAGAEGEQFF.

This chain uses TRBV28 with TRBJ2-2; either TRBD1 or TRBD2 may supply D (5 bases each). The CDR3 is made up of 14 amino acids. The V and J ends lost 2 bases and 7 bases respectively, with 11 bases between them. Germline V gene data show CDR1 as MDHEN and CDR2 as SYDVKM. CDR3 DNA sequence: TGTGCCAGCAGTTTAGTGGGGGTGGACGGGGAGCTGTTTTTT. This encodes CASSLVGVDGELFF.

The chain has TRBV15 and TRBJ1-3; D gene uncertain. The germline V gene has CDR1 LNHNV and CDR2 YYDKDF (reference sequence). The CDR3 runs to 15 residues. V shed 0 bases and J shed 0 bases, with 6 bases lying between them. In nucleotides, the CDR3 is TGTGCCACCAGCAGAGACTGGAGCTCTGGAAACACCATATATTTT. Residues: CATSRDWSSGNTIYF.